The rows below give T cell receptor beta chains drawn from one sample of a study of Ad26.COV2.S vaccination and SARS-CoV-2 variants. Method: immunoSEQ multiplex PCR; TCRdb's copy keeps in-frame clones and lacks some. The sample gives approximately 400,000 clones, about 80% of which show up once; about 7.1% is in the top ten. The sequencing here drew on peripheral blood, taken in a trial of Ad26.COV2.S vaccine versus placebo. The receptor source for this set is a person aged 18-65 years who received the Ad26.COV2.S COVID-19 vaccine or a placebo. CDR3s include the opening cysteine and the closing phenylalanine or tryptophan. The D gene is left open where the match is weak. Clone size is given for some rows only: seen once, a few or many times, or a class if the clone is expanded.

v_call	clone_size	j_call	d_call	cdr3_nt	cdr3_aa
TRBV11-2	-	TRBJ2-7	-	TGTGCCAGCAGCTTGTGGGGGGCTTCCTACGAGCAGTACTTC	CASSLWGASYEQYF
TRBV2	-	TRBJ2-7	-	TGTGCCAGCAGTGAAGTCAGTTCCTACGAGCAGTACTTC	CASSEVSSYEQYF
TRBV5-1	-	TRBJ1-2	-	TGCGCCAGCAGCTTGGCCAGGGATGGCTACACCTTC	CASSLARDGYTF
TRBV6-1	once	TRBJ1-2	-	TGTGCCAGCAGTGAAGAGAGGGAACGGTATTATGGCTACACCTTC	CASSEERERYYGYTF
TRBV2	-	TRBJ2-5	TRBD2	TGTGCCAGCGCCTGGACTAGCGGCGAGACCCAGTACTTC	CASAWTSGETQYF
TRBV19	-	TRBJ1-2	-	TGTGCCAAACCCACCGACGGAGCCTATTTCAGTGGCTACACCTTC	CAKPTDGAYFSGYTF
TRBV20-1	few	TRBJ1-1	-	TGCAGTGCTAGTCCACGGGCGCTGAACACTGAAGCTTTCTTT	CSASPRALNTEAFF
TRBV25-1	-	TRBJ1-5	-	TGTGCCAGCAGTGAATTTAGTCAGCCCCAGCATTTT	CASSEFSQPQHF
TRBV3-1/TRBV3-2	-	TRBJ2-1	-	TGTGCCAGCAGCCAAGTCTCCCAGCGGAAAATGGTAATTGAGCAGTTCTTC	CASSQVSQRKMVIEQFF
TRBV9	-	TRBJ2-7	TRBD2	TGTGCCAGCAGCGCCCGCCGGGGGGACGAGCAGTACTTC	CASSARRGDEQYF
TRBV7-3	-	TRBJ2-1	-	TGTGCCAGCAGGCCCTATCTCAGCAATGAGCAGTTCTTC	CASRPYLSNEQFF